This TCR beta chain is drawn from a study of blood T cell repertoires in COVID-19. Study-level information: From the United States, Italy and Spain came samples of acute and convalescent COVID-19. Nucleic acid was either cDNA or gDNA, and it came from T cells, B-cell-depleted T cells, or PBMCs.

Original handling: Counts of nucleated cells, estimated from reference gene primer amplification, were obtained. Measured with immunoSEQ multiplex PCR; TCRdb has only the in-frame clones, and not every one. D and trimming come from the DNA, and the V and J calls and clone size come from that table. The table lists more than 350,000 clones, roughly nine tenths of them singletons, with 3% in the top ten. V lost 5 bases, J lost 1 base, and 7 bases stayed unmatched. The CDR3 sequence is 16 residues long. CDR1 and CDR2 (germline): KGHSH, LQKENI. Followed longitudinally, the Seattle patients had been enrolled during active infection.

The origin of this receptor is a woman younger than 45 with COVID-19, enrolled during active disease. Sequenced input: peripheral blood. The chain uses TRBV18 and TRBJ2-2, with 7 bases aligning to TRBD1. The CDR3 DNA sequence: TGTGCCAGCTCATTTACGGGACAGAAGAACACCGGGGAGCTGTTTTTT. Translation: CASSFTGQKNTGELFF.